This T cell receptor beta chain was recovered during a study of Ad26.COV2.S vaccination and SARS-CoV-2 variants. Overall study results and limits: Relative to placebo recipients, vaccine recipients exhibited elevated spike-specific TCR breadth. For non-spike TCRs, breadth in vaccine recipients resembled that in placebo recipients.

The table came from immunoSEQ multiplex PCR; TCRdb's copy has only in-frame clones and leaves some out. The table lists about 350,000 clones, 88% of them singletons. Concerning this clone itself: Its antigen is unidentified.

The sample's treatment: around 19 received Ad26.COV2.S at low or high dose, single or two shots; 5 received placebo; per-sample allocation not given. Sampling happened 63 days after the first vaccine or placebo injection. Boston supplied an adult donor aged 18-55 years. An Ad26 vector expressing Wuhan-strain SARS-CoV-2 spike served as the vaccine. The junction had 11 bases not matched to a gene; V was cut back by 6 bases and J by 10 bases. The CDR3 is 14 residues long. Germline CDR1 reads MDHEN; CDR2 reads SYDVKM. The V call is TRBV28, the J call TRBJ2-1; 8 bases line up with TRBD2. The sample in question was peripheral blood, obtained in a trial of Ad26.COV2.S vaccine versus placebo. This TCR came from a person aged 18-60 years who received the Ad26.COV2.S COVID-19 vaccine or a placebo. CDR3 DNA: TGTGCCAGCAGGGGGTCGGGAGGGCCGGAGGAGCAGTTCTTC. Translating gives CASRGSGGPEEQFF.